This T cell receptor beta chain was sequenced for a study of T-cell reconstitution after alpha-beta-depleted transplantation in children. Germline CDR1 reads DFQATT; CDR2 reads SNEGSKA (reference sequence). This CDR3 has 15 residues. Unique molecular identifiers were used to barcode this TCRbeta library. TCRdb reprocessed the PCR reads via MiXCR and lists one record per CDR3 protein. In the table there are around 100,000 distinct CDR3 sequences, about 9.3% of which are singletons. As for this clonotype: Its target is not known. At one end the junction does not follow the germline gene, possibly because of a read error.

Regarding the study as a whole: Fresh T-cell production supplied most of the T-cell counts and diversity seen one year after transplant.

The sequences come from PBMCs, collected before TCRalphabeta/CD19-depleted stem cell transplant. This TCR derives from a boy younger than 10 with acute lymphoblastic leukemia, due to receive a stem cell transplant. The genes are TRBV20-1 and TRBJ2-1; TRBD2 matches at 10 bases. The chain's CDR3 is CSARPLAGEVRAFLF. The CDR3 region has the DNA TGCAGTGCTAGACCTCTAGCGGGAGAGGTCCGAGCTTTTCTCTTC.